The clone carrying this T cell receptor beta chain has a count of ten or more. This entry belongs to a study of T-cell reconstitution after alpha-beta-depleted transplantation in children. Unique molecular identifiers were incorporated when the TCRbeta library was constructed. TCRdb called the PCR reads again in MiXCR, with one record for every CDR3 protein. The sample includes hundreds of thousands of distinct CDR3 sequences, 16% of them seen just once. Deletions cut 6 bases from V and 7 bases from J, with 12 bases between. This CDR3 is 12 amino acids long. The chain couples TRBV12-3 or TRBV12-4 to TRBJ1-1, with D unresolved. The receptor's source is a human donor who donated a stem cell graft to a child with acute myeloid leukemia. Source: PBMCs from the stem cell graft donor, taken from the stem cell graft. DNA of the CDR3: TGTGCCAGCAGCGCGCTGAGTGGTGAAGCTTTCTTT. Protein: CASSALSGEAFF.